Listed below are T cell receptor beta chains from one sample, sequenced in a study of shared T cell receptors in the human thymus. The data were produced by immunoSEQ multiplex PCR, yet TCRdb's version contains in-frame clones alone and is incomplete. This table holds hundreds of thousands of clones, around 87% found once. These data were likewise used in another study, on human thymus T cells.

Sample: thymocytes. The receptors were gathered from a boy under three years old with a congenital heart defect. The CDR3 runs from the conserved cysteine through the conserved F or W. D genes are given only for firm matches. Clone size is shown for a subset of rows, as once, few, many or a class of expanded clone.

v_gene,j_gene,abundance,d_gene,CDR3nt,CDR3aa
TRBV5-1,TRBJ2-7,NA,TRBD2,TGCGCCAGCCGGGGAACCGGGACTAGTGACTTGGGGGAGCAGTACTTC,CASRGTGTSDLGEQYF
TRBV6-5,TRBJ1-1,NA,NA,TGTGCCAGCAGTCGTCTGCCGGGAGTTAGCACTGAAGCTTTCTTT,CASSRLPGVSTEAFF
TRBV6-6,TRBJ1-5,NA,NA,TGTGCCAGCAGTGACAGGAATCAGCCCCAGCATTTT,CASSDRNQPQHF
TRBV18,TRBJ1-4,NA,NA,TGTGCCAGCTCCCTAAAGCTCTCCGGGAGAGTCAAAAAACTGTTTTTT,CASSLKLSGRVKKLFF
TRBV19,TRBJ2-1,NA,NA,TGTGCCAGTATCGCCCGTGGAGACTATCCTGTGTCGGAGCAGTTCTTC,CASIARGDYPVSEQFF
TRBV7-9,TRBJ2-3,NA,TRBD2,TGTGCCAGCAGCCCTAGCGGGGGGGCGTTCCCCAACACAGATACGCAGTATTTT,CASSPSGGAFPNTDTQYF
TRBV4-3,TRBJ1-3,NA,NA,TGCGCCAGCAGCCAAGTTGGGGAGGGGTCTGGAAACACCATATATTTT,CASSQVGEGSGNTIYF
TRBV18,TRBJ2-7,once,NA,TGTGCCAGCTCACCACCTGGCAGGGCTGCCCCTCTCCATTACTACGAGCAGTACTTC,CASSPPGRAAPLHYYEQYF
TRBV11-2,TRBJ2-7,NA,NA,TGTGCCAGCAGCTTAGTTCTCTGGAGCTCCTACGAGCAGTACTTC,CASSLVLWSSYEQYF
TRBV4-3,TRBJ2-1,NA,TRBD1,TGCGCCAGCAGCCAAGAGAATCCGGGACAGGGTAGAGGGGGTAGCTCCTACAATGAGCAGTTCTTC,CASSQENPGQGRGGSSYNEQFF
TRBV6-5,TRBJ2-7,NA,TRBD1,TGTGCCAGCAGTTACTCACAACCAGGGGGCGAGCAGTACTTC,CASSYSQPGGEQYF
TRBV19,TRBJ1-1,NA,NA,TGTGCCAGTAGTATATCTAGCAGGGGAACTGAAGCTTTCTTT,CASSISSRGTEAFF